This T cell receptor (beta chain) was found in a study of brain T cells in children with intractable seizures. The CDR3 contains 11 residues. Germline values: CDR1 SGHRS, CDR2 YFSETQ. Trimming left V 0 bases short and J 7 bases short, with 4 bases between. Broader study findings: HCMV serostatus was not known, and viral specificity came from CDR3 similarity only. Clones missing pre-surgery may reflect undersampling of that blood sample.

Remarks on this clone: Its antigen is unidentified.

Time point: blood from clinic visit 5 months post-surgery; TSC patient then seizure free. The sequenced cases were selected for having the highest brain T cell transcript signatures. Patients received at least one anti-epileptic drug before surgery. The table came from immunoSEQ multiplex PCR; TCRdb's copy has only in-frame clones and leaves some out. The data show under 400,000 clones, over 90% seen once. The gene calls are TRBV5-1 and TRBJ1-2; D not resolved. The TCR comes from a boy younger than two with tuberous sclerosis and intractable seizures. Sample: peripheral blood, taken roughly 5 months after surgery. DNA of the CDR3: TGCGCCAGCAGCTTGGATGTTGGCTACACCTTC. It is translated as CASSLDVGYTF.